The present T cell receptor beta chain was sequenced within a study of CD8+ T cells in alopecia areata. For the study at large: Each of the treated patients was given oral tofacitinib, 5 to 10 mg twice daily, for moderate-to-severe alopecia areata. Notes on the study in general: Normal scalp showed lower clonality than lesional scalp, especially alopecia totalis/universalis. TCRs were shared less clearly across patients than in mice, possibly for HLA-related reasons.

Details on this clone: What it recognizes is unknown.

This CDR3 region has 16 residues. Germline lookup yields CDR1 SQVTM and CDR2 ANQGSEA. V shed 7 bases, J shed 0 bases, and the junction held 15 bases outside the gene matches. cDNA reverse transcribed from extracted RNA served as the sequencing template. Repertoires were generated with immunoSEQ multiplex PCR, while TCRdb's copy carries only in-frame clones and drops some. Seen here are 130,000 to 150,000 clones, approximately 85% observed once, and the top ten hold 20% to 25%. The treatment: oral pan-JAK inhibitor, 5-10 mg twice daily. Material: CD8+ T cells sorted from blood, obtained at week 4, from a patient treated with tofacitinib. The TCR sequence derives from a human donor with alopecia areata. V is TRBV29-1 and J is TRBJ2-7, with 7 bases aligning to TRBD2. The CDR3 region has the DNA TGCAGCGCCGAGGGCGGCCGCGGGGGACCCTCCTACGAGCAGTACTTC. Its protein product is CSAEGGRGGPSYEQYF.